One sample yielded the 18 T cell receptor beta chains listed below, sequenced in a study of blood T cell repertoires in COVID-19. Some clones are missing from TCRdb's copy, which holds only in-frame ones; the method was immunoSEQ multiplex PCR. The profile shows about 130,000 clones, more than 75% of them singletons. Material for sequencing was peripheral blood. These receptors all stem from a human donor in a cohort sampled during active COVID-19.

The sample holds one count of this clone. The chain employs TRBV30 and TRBJ1-2, with TRBD1 identical over 7 bases. CDR3 length equals 14 residues. The trim removed 2 bases at V and 8 bases at J, leaving 11 bases unmatched. CDR1 and CDR2 from the germline V gene are GTSNPN and SVGIG (reference sequence). CDR3 sequence reads: CAWSKGGALRGYTF. CDR3 bases: TGTGCCTGGAGTAAAGGGGGCGCATTGAGGGGCTACACCTTC.

The V gene is TRBV11-2, the J gene TRBJ2-1, with D possibly matching TRBD2 (5 bases). CDR3 length: 15 amino acids. Trimming took off 5 bases at V and 6 bases at J, with 17 bases between the two ends. Germline V gene lookup returns CDR1 SGHAT and CDR2 FQNNGV. The CDR3 nucleotides read TGTGCCAGCAGCGGGCTGAGGGTTAGGGTCAATGAGCAGTTCTTC. Amino acid sequence: CASSGLRVRVNEQFF.

This clone was counted once. The rearrangement uses TRBV7-6 and TRBJ1-2; D is undetermined. The V end lost 5 bases, the J end lost 8 bases, and 24 bases lay between the germline ends. Per the germline V gene, CDR1 is SGHVS and CDR2 is FNYEAQ. The CDR3 loop spans 16 amino acids. CDR3 coding DNA: TGTGCCAGCAGCCCGAGCCTTACAGTGGCAGGAATAGGCTACACCTTC. It is translated as CASSPSLTVAGIGYTF.

This clone was detected only once. In DNA form, the CDR3 reads TGCGCCAGCGAGGGACTAGCGGGAAACGCAGATACGCAGTATTTT. Protein: CASEGLAGNADTQYF. The rearrangement joins TRBV10-2 to TRBJ2-3; the match to TRBD2 covers 13 bases. This CDR3 spans 15 amino acids. Germline CDR1 is WSHSY and CDR2 is SAAADI. The junction had 6 bases not matched to a gene; V was cut back by 8 bases and J by 4 bases.

This clone was counted only a few times. V is TRBV4-1 and J is TRBJ2-3; a weak D match, TRBD2 (6 bases). Deletions cut 3 bases from V and 4 bases from J, with 14 bases between. This CDR3 spans 15 amino acids. The germline CDR1 and CDR2 sequences are MGHRA and YSYEKL. The CDR3 protein is CASSQGDGSSDTQYF. The DNA for the CDR3 is TGCGCCAGCAGCCAGGGTGACGGGAGCTCAGATACGCAGTATTTT.

This rearrangement joins TRBV4-1 to TRBJ2-5, with D hard to call. Germline-derived CDR1 and CDR2 are MGHRA and YSYEKL. The CDR3 has 12 amino acids. The V end was cut by 0 bases, the J end by 5 bases, with 4 bases between. The CDR3 DNA sequence: TGCGCCAGCAGCCAAGACAGGGAGACCCAGTACTTC. Translating gives CASSQDRETQYF.

Concerning this clone itself: A much more abundant neighbour one base away suggests this may be a read error. The gene calls are TRBV28 and TRBJ1-1; 9 bases line up with TRBD1. J was trimmed by 1 base and V by 6 bases; bases with no gene match: 3. The CDR3 covers 14 residues. CDR1 is MDHEN, CDR2 SYDVKM, per germline. This CDR3 is CASSPGQGNTEAFF. CDR3 sequence (DNA): TGTGCCAGCAGCCCGGGACAGGGGAACACTGAAGCTTTCTTT.

The V and J genes are TRBV7-9 and TRBJ1-4, with TRBD1 as a possible D gene (6 bases). Germline V gene sequence: CDR1 SEHNR, CDR2 FQNEAQ (reference sequence). The CDR3 contains 15 residues. The V and J ends lost 5 bases and 8 bases respectively, with 18 bases between them. This CDR3 reads CASSRLTGRGEKLFF. CDR3 nucleotides: TGTGCCAGCAGCCGCTTGACAGGCAGGGGAGAAAAACTGTTTTTT.

The CDR3 here is CASSRRTSEAPYNEQFF. Written as DNA, the CDR3 is TGTGCCAGCAGCCGTCGGACTAGCGAGGCTCCCTACAATGAGCAGTTCTTC. V and J are TRBV7-2 and TRBJ2-1; 9 bases match TRBD2. Germline values: CDR1 SGHTA, CDR2 FQGNSA. The V segment lost 5 bases and the J segment 2 bases; nucleotides outside the gene matches: 10. This CDR3 has 17 amino acids.

V is TRBV15 and J is TRBJ2-1; 13 bases are a match to TRBD2. Germline CDR1 LNHNV, CDR2 YYDKDF (reference sequence). The trim removed 3 bases at V and 7 bases at J, leaving 12 bases unmatched. This CDR3 has 18 residues. Written as DNA, the CDR3 is TGTGCCACCAGCAGCGGACTAGCGGGAGTGCCGATACGGAATGAGCAGTTCTTC. It translates to CATSSGLAGVPIRNEQFF.

The J gene is TRBJ2-7, the V gene TRBV27; D perhaps matches TRBD2 (6 bases). CDR3 length equals 12 residues. Germline CDR1 MNHEY, CDR2 SMNVEV (reference sequence). Trimming removed 4 bases from V and 7 bases from J, with 11 bases in between. In DNA form, the CDR3 reads TGTGCCAGCAGTTCCGGAAGCGGGGAGCAGTACTTC. Its translation is CASSSGSGEQYF.

The rearrangement uses TRBV27 and TRBJ2-7; TRBD2 matches at 12 bases. V trimming: 2 bases; J trimming: 5 bases; junction bases outside the gene matches: 16. Germline-derived CDR1 and CDR2 are MNHEY and SMNVEV (reference sequence). The CDR3 consists of 19 residues. Here the CDR3 DNA reads TGTGCCAGCAGTTTACTTACGACGGCTACTAGCGGGAGGAACGACGAGCAGTACTTC. Its protein is CASSLLTTATSGRNDEQYF.

V usage is TRBV5-1 and J usage is TRBJ2-1, with 11 positions matching TRBD1. This CDR3 comprises 15 residues. Germline V gene data show CDR1 as SGHRS and CDR2 as YFSETQ. V was clipped by 4 bases and J by 9 bases; unmatched bases: 9. CDR3: CASSLGQGASSEQFF. CDR3 coding DNA: TGCGCCAGCAGCCTAGGACAGGGGGCTTCTAGTGAGCAGTTCTTC.

The chain employs TRBV12-3 or TRBV12-4 and TRBJ2-1, with 8 bases identical to TRBD2. The V segment lost 8 bases and the J segment 10 bases; nucleotides outside the gene matches: 7. This CDR3 is 12 amino acids long. The CDR3 DNA is TGTGCCAGCTCCCTAGCGGGTTTAGAGCAGTTCTTC. Translated: CASSLAGLEQFF.

V and J are TRBV15 and TRBJ2-1, with 7 bases aligning to TRBD1. Germline lookup yields CDR1 LNHNV and CDR2 YYDKDF (reference sequence). There are 16 residues in the CDR3. Trimming cost V 3 bases and J 0 bases; bases outside gene matches: 5. The CDR3 protein is CATSSIGDSSYNEQFF. In nucleotides, the CDR3 is TGTGCCACCAGCAGTATAGGGGACAGCTCCTACAATGAGCAGTTCTTC.

This chain joins TRBV9 and TRBJ2-1; no reliable D call. The CDR3 loop spans 16 amino acids. V was pared by 2 bases and J by 0 bases, with 12 bases between. Germline loops: CDR1 SGDLS, CDR2 YYNGEE. The CDR3 spells CASSVPAESSYNEQFF. The DNA for the CDR3 is TGTGCCAGCAGCGTTCCGGCGGAGAGCTCCTACAATGAGCAGTTCTTC.

The rearrangement joins TRBV4-1 to TRBJ2-1; 10 nucleotides agree with TRBD2. V dropped 1 base and J dropped 9; count of bases not matched to a gene: 6. This CDR3 contains 15 residues. Germline V lookup: CDR1 MGHRA, CDR2 YSYEKL. The CDR3 bases are TGCGCCAGCAGCCAAGTAGGTAGCGGGAGGACTGAGCAGTTCTTC. Its protein is CASSQVGSGRTEQFF.

This chain uses TRBV4-2 with TRBJ2-1, with TRBD2 identical over 8 bases. Germline CDR1 is LGHNA and CDR2 is YNFKEQ. This CDR3 spans 17 amino acids. The V and J ends lost 2 bases and 0 bases, in that order; junction bases with no gene match: 6. The CDR3 DNA reads as TGTGCCAGCAGCCAATGGCGGGAGGCGAGCTCCTACAATGAGCAGTTCTTC. Encoded protein: CASSQWREASSYNEQFF.